This record concerns one T cell receptor (beta chain) sequence. What it binds is not known. CDR1 and CDR2 (germline): MNHEY, SVGAGI. Between the trimmed V and J ends, which lost 7 bases and 0 bases, there was a span of 16 bases. CDR3 length: 16 amino acids. The data belong to a study of blood T cells in healthy people across ages. Findings of the study overall: Investigators treated diversity estimates from one million T cells as underestimates.

The total RNA that was extracted per sample amounted to at least 5 micrograms. A second roughly 7 to 12 cycle PCR used barcoded and J-beta primers. TCRdb itself ran the 5' RACE reads through MiXCR, one entry per CDR3 protein. The sample comprises 1,500,000 or so distinct CDR3 sequences, approximately 59% of which are singletons, and under 8.5% rests with the top ten. This sequence joins TRBV6-5 and TRBJ2-4; D is uncertain. The receptor was derived from a man between 18 and 29 years old in good health. The sequenced sample consisted of blood. CDR3 region: CASKLVRFRAKNIQYF. The CDR3 DNA reads as TGTGCCAGCAAGTTGGTCCGGTTTCGAGCCAAAAACATTCAGTACTTC.